This T cell receptor beta chain was captured in a study of blood T cell repertoires in COVID-19. Background on the study: Acute and convalescent COVID-19 specimens originated in the United States, Italy and Spain.

TCRdb's copy holds only in-frame clones and misses some; the assay was immunoSEQ multiplex PCR. The data contain 260,000 or so clones, roughly 80% of them singletons. The TCR sequence derives from a woman in her 70s with acute or convalescent COVID-19. Sequencing input: peripheral blood.

CDR3 bases: TGTGCCAGCAGCCGGGACAGGGGGTCCAATGAGCAGTTCTTC. It specifies CASSRDRGSNEQFF. The V gene is TRBV27, the J gene TRBJ2-1; 11 positions agree with TRBD1. V trimming: 6 bases; J trimming: 6 bases; junction bases outside the gene matches: 4. The CDR3 has 14 amino acids. CDR1 and CDR2 from the germline V gene are MNHEY and SMNVEV (reference sequence).